The present entry profiles one T cell receptor beta chain with its context. Its cognate antigen is unknown. This record comes from a study of cytomegalovirus exposure and HLA in healthy donors. The CDR3 runs to 14 residues. The ends lost 6 bases at V and 7 bases at J; junction bases unmatched: 8. The germline V gene encodes CDR1 SGHRS and CDR2 YFSETQ. PCR primers comprised 60 Vbeta and 13 Jbeta primers. Method: immunoSEQ multiplex PCR; TCRdb's copy keeps in-frame clones and lacks some. The sample yields some 180,000 clones, roughly 80% seen once. Whole-study results and caveats: A later analysis showed HLA-associated TCR beta chains outstripping equally common others in clonal expansion.

The chain combines TRBV5-1 with TRBJ2-2; 8 nucleotides line up with TRBD2. The sequenced sample was PBMCs. The TCR originated in a girl aged 10-17 years in good health and CMV-seropositive. This CDR3 is CASKQRELIGELFF. In nucleotides, the CDR3 is TGCGCCAGCAAGCAGCGGGAGTTAATCGGGGAGCTGTTTTTT.